Below are 21 T cell receptor beta chains sequenced from a single sample in a study of blood T cell repertoires in COVID-19. Clones were sequenced by immunoSEQ multiplex PCR, and TCRdb holds only the in-frame ones, with some missing. The sample lists nearly 250,000 clones, just under 85% occurring once. The material sequenced was peripheral blood. The source of these receptors is a woman over 75 with acute or convalescent COVID-19.

The gene calls are TRBV9 and TRBJ2-1; 7 bases align to TRBD2. CDR3 length equals 16 residues. Trimming cost V 0 bases and J 3 bases; bases outside gene matches: 6. The germline V gene has CDR1 SGDLS and CDR2 YYNGEE. The CDR3 bases are TGTGCCAGCAGCGTAGAGACTAGCTCGGGCTACAATGAGCAGTTCTTC. Its translation is CASSVETSSGYNEQFF.

The rearrangement joins TRBV5-1 to TRBJ1-5, with 7 bases fitting TRBD1. CDR3 size: 15 residues. Trimming took 0 bases from V and 3 from J; bases not matched to a gene: 3. CDR1 and CDR2 from the germline V gene are SGHRS and YFSETQ. The CDR3 here is CASSLAGQANQPQHF. The CDR3 DNA reads TGCGCCAGCAGCTTGGCCGGACAGGCCAATCAGCCCCAGCATTTT.

The chain is built from TRBV6-5 and TRBJ2-1; TRBD1 matches 10 bases. Per germline, CDR1 MNHEY and CDR2 SVGAGI. The junction had 10 bases not matched to a gene; V was cut back by 5 bases and J by 9 bases. This CDR3 is 15 amino acids long. The CDR3 sequence is CASSQPGQGNSEQFF. CDR3 bases: TGTGCCAGCAGTCAACCGGGACAGGGGAACTCTGAGCAGTTCTTC.

Only one count was recorded for this clone. The rearrangement links TRBV15 to TRBJ1-1, with D perhaps matching TRBD1 (5 bases). This CDR3 is built from 14 residues. Per germline, CDR1 LNHNV and CDR2 YYDKDF (reference sequence). Trimming took off 4 bases at V and 6 bases at J, with 15 bases between the two ends. The CDR3 DNA follows: TGTGCCACCAGCAAGACAACGCGGGGCTCTGAAGCTTTCTTT. Encoded protein: CATSKTTRGSEAFF.

The genes are TRBV19 and TRBJ1-1, with 7 bases identical to TRBD1. V lost 5 bases to trimming and J lost 5 bases; unmatched junction nucleotides: 11. There are 15 residues in the CDR3. The germline V gene encodes CDR1 LNHDA and CDR2 SQIVND (reference sequence). CDR3 sequence reads: CASSLEGAADTEAFF. Written as DNA, the CDR3 is TGTGCCAGTAGTCTCGAGGGGGCCGCGGATACTGAAGCTTTCTTT.

This clone was seen a single time. The gene calls are TRBV7-2 and TRBJ2-1; 11 bases fit TRBD2. V lost 2 bases, J lost 0 bases, and 9 bases stayed unmatched. Germline lookup yields CDR1 SGHTA and CDR2 FQGNSA. This CDR3 contains 19 residues. This chain's CDR3 is CASSLTSSGRRSSYNEQFF. DNA of the CDR3: TGTGCCAGCAGCTTAACCTCTAGCGGGAGGCGGAGCTCCTACAATGAGCAGTTCTTC. The full variable domain, rest sourced from reference TRBV7-2 and TRBJ2-1, is GAGVSQSPSNKVTEKGKDVELRCDPISGHTALYWYRQSLGQGLEFLIYFQGNSAPDKSGLPSDRFSAERTGGSVSTLTIQRTQQEDSAVYLCASSLTSSGRRSSYNEQFFGPGTRLTVL.

CDR3 in amino acids: CASSATDRGEKLFF. CDR3 nucleotides: TGTGCCAGCAGCGCAACCGACAGGGGTGAAAAACTGTTTTTT. The V and J genes are TRBV9 and TRBJ1-4; TRBD1 agrees at 8 bases. The CDR3 totals 14 residues. V was pared by 3 bases and J by 7 bases, with 5 bases of the junction left unmatched. Germline-derived CDR1 and CDR2 are SGDLS and YYNGEE.

The chain joins TRBV7-2 to TRBJ2-1; D is possibly TRBD2 (6 bases). With 1 base removed from V and 7 bases from J, the gap between germline ends came to 11 bases. From germline, CDR1 is SGHTA and CDR2 FQGNSA. The CDR3 spans 14 residues. The CDR3 reads CASSLVGAGNEQFF. In nucleotides, the CDR3 is TGTGCCAGCAGCTTAGTAGGGGCGGGAAATGAGCAGTTCTTC.

The rearrangement uses TRBV20-1 and TRBJ2-5, with TRBD2 matching 10 bases. V shed 3 bases and J 4 bases; nucleotides not matched to a gene: 14. Germline CDR1 reads DFQATT; CDR2 reads SNEGSKA (reference sequence). This CDR3 has 17 amino acids. As DNA, the CDR3 is TGCAGTGCTAGTGAGCGGGGGGGGAAAAATCCTGCAGAGACCCAGTACTTC. Its translation: CSASERGGKNPAETQYF.

This clone has only one observation. This chain connects TRBV2 to TRBJ2-2, with 8 bases aligning to TRBD1. The CDR3 has 15 amino acids. V trimming: 4 bases; J trimming: 7 bases; junction bases outside the gene matches: 8. Germline V gene lookup returns CDR1 SNHLY and CDR2 FYNNEI. CDR3 coding DNA: TGTGCCAGCAGTGGAATCAGGGGGCGCGTCGGGGAGCTGTTTTTT. This codes for CASSGIRGRVGELFF.

J is TRBJ2-1 and V is TRBV7-2, with D possibly being TRBD2 (7 bases). V was trimmed by 0 bases and J by 7 bases, leaving 10 bases between them. The CDR3 runs to 14 residues. Per the germline V gene, CDR1 is SGHTA and CDR2 is FQGNSA. CDR3: CASSLAGGRNEQFF. The DNA for the CDR3 is TGTGCCAGCAGCTTAGCGGGGGGGCGTAATGAGCAGTTCTTC.

The chain carries TRBV2 and TRBJ1-2; possible D gene TRBD1, 5 bases. The CDR3 has 15 residues. Trimming took off 4 bases at V and 0 bases at J, with 12 bases between the two ends. In germline, CDR1 is SNHLY, CDR2 FYNNEI. The CDR3 bases are TGTGCCAGCAGTGTCCGGACAACCTCTAACTATGGCTACACCTTC. Residues: CASSVRTTSNYGYTF.

The chain has TRBV20-1 and TRBJ2-5, with D hard to call. The germline V gene has CDR1 DFQATT and CDR2 SNEGSKA (reference sequence). V lost 6 bases and J 6 bases, leaving 11 bases between the germline ends. This CDR3 contains 11 residues. The CDR3 DNA follows: TGCAGTGCCAGTGGAGAAAAGACCCAGTACTTC. This encodes CSASGEKTQYF.

The chain carries TRBV20-1 and TRBJ2-1, with D maybe TRBD2 (6 bases). The V and J ends lost 3 bases and 6 bases respectively, with 15 bases between them. There are 14 residues in the CDR3. Per germline, CDR1 DFQATT and CDR2 SNEGSKA (reference sequence). The CDR3 protein is CSASPSGLSNEQFF. The DNA of the CDR3 is TGCAGTGCTAGTCCCAGCGGGTTATCCAATGAGCAGTTCTTC.

The chain is built from TRBV11-3 and TRBJ2-7; possibly TRBD2 for D (5 bases). The CDR3 has 13 amino acids. Germline V gene data show CDR1 as SGHNT and CDR2 as YENEEA. V shed 4 bases and J shed 1 base, with 8 bases lying between them. CDR3 region: CASSSGLSYEQYF. As DNA, the CDR3 is TGTGCCAGCAGCTCCGGACTGTCCTACGAGCAGTACTTC.

The chain recombines TRBV7-2 with TRBJ2-5, with TRBD2 matching over 11 bases. The CDR3 sequence is 15 residues long. CDR1 and CDR2 (germline): SGHTA, FQGNSA. J gave up 5 bases and V 7 bases, and 9 bases lay outside the gene matches. In DNA form, the CDR3 reads TGTGCCAGCACCTACCCCGGGACTAGCGGTGAGACCCAGTACTTC. Its translation is CASTYPGTSGETQYF.

The chain joins TRBV11-2 to TRBJ1-5, with D uncertain. The germline V gene has CDR1 SGHAT and CDR2 FQNNGV. CDR3 length equals 12 residues. V was shortened by 1 base and J by 12 bases, with 10 bases between the two germline ends. In DNA, the CDR3 is TGTGCCAGCAGCTTAGTCGGCGGCTACCAGCATTTT. Its translation: CASSLVGGYQHF.

The CDR3 DNA is TGTGCCAGCAGCCAAAGAGGACTAGCAAGCACAGATACGCAGTATTTT. It is translated as CASSQRGLASTDTQYF. The chain carries TRBV3-1 (or the pseudogene TRBV3-2) and TRBJ2-3, with TRBD2 matching 8 bases. Germline V gene data show CDR1 as LGHDT and CDR2 as YNNKEL (reference sequence). V lost 2 bases, J lost 0 bases, and 4 bases stayed unmatched. The CDR3 is 16 residues long.

The V call is TRBV6-5, the J call TRBJ1-2; TRBD1 aligns across 7 bases. From germline, CDR1 is MNHEY and CDR2 SVGAGI. Germline trimming cut 6 bases from V and 4 bases from J; bases unmatched to any gene: 8. CDR3 length: 14 amino acids. The CDR3 DNA is TGTGCCAGCAGAGCCCAGACAGGGAGCTATGGCTACACCTTC. This codes for CASRAQTGSYGYTF.

The rearrangement uses TRBV27 and TRBJ2-2, with D possibly TRBD2 on 6 matching bases. Germline V gene sequence: CDR1 MNHEY, CDR2 SMNVEV (reference sequence). Trimming took off 3 bases at V and 6 bases at J, with 17 bases between the two ends. The CDR3 consists of 16 residues. The CDR3 nucleotides are TGTGCCAGCAGTTTGCGGGGATCTATAATACCCGGGGAGCTGTTTTTT. Translation gives CASSLRGSIIPGELFF.

This clone has more than one count but fewer than ten. The chain employs TRBV6-5 and TRBJ2-3, with TRBD2 identical over 7 bases. Looked up from germline, CDR1 is MNHEY and CDR2 is SVGAGI. Trimming cost V 2 bases and J 2 bases; bases outside gene matches: 4. There are 15 residues in the CDR3. The CDR3 region is CASSYRGGTTDTQYF. As DNA, the CDR3 is TGTGCCAGCAGTTACCGCGGGGGAACCACAGATACGCAGTATTTT.